What follows is one T cell receptor (beta chain) and its context. The CDR3 runs 13 residues. Germline V gene data show CDR1 as LNHDA and CDR2 as SQIVND (reference sequence). V lost 8 bases and J 4 bases, leaving 12 bases between the germline ends. The sample originates from a study of T cell changes during pregnancy in multiple sclerosis. Produced via immunoSEQ multiplex PCR; TCRdb's table is partial and in-frame only. Of about 40,000 clones listed, about 90% are singletons. This chain joins TRBV19 and TRBJ1-5; tentatively, D is TRBD1 (6 bases). The sequence was collected from a female donor in good health, enrolled as a control in a pregnancy study. Sequenced material: peripheral blood, taken in the first trimester of pregnancy. This CDR3 reads CASSTQGNQPQHF. The DNA of the CDR3 is TGTGCCAGTTCCACACAGGGTAATCAGCCCCAGCATTTT.